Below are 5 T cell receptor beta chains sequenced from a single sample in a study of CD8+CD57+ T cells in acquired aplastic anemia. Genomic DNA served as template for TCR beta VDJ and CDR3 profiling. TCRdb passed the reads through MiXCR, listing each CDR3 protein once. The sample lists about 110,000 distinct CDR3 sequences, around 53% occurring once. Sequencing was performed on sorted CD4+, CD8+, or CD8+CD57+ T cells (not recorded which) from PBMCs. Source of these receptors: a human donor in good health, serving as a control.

The CDR3 loop reads CRVAGGPSTDTQYF. The DNA of the CDR3 is TGCAGGGTAGCGGGGGGCCCTAGCACAGATACGCAGTATTTT. The chain has TRBV20-1 and TRBJ2-3; 10 nucleotides match TRBD2. Germline V CDR1 and CDR2: DFQATT, SNEGSKA (reference sequence). This CDR3 is built from 14 residues.

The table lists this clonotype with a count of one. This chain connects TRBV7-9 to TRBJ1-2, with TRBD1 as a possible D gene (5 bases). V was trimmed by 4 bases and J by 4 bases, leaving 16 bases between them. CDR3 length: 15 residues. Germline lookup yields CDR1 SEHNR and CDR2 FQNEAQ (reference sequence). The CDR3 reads CASSSGTRMSYGYTF. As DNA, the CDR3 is TGTGCCAGCAGCTCAGGGACCCGAATGAGCTATGGCTACACCTTC.

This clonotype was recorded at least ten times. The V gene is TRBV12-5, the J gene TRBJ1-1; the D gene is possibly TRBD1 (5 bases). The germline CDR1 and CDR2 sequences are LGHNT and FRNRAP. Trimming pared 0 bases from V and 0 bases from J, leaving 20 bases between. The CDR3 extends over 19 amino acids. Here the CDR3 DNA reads TGTGCTAGTGGTTTGGTAGTCACAGGCCACGAGGTCATGAACACTGAAGCTTTCTTT. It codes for CASGLVVTGHEVMNTEAFF.

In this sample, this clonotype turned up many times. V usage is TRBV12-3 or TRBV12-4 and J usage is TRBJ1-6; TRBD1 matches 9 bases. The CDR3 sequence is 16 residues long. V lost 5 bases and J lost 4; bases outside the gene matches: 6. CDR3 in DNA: TGTGCCAGCAGTGAGACAGGGGGTTGGTATAATTCACCCCTCCACTTT. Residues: CASSETGGWYNSPLHF.

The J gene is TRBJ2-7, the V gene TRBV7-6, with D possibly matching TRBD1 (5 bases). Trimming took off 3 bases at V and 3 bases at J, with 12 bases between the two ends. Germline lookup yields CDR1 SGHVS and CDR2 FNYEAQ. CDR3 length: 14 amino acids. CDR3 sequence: CASSFTGRDYEQYF. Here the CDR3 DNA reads TGTGCCAGCAGCTTCACGGGCAGGGACTACGAGCAGTACTTC.